This T cell receptor (beta chain) is from a study of T cell responses to AZD1222 COVID-19 vaccine. Study in general: Pooling covered second doses at about 4 or about 12 weeks.

TCRdb's copy holds only in-frame clones and misses some; the assay was immunoSEQ multiplex PCR. The sample has about 110,000 clones; about nine tenths are singletons. Study observations and caveats: Increases in Spike-specific TCR breadth and depth were seen after two AZD1222 doses. Reportedly, close to half of spike-specific TCRs are directed against unmutated variant regions. Repertoire samples came only from after the peak T cell response.

Notes on this clone: Its antigen remains unknown.

From germline, CDR1 is SNHLY and CDR2 FYNNEI. With 7 bases removed from V and 6 bases from J, the gap between germline ends came to 17 bases. This CDR3 contains 14 residues. The sequence derives from an adult in good health. Sample: peripheral blood, taken on day 0 of AZD1222 vaccination. This chain joins TRBV2 and TRBJ2-3; D is possibly TRBD2 (6 bases). The DNA for the CDR3 is TGTGCCAGCATTCGGGGGACCCAGCGTGATACGCAGTATTTT. As protein: CASIRGTQRDTQYF.